This TCR beta chain was retrieved from a study of cytomegalovirus exposure and HLA in healthy donors (dated by TCRdb to the late 2010s). For the wider study: According to an earlier analysis of around 600 of the donors, some 180 million T cells yielded 117 million unique TCR beta sequences and approximately 280 Gb of sequence data. An early release that covered some 630 HLA-typed donors contained around 330 gigabases of sequencing data and 70 million to 100 million unique TCR sequences. Of the roughly 400 genotyped donors, roughly 80% fell in the genetic ancestry cluster associated with self-reported Caucasian donors. The study aimed to test whether cataloging public T cell receptors could reveal signatures of past pathogen exposure. The study used immunosequencing to profile the T cell repertoires of about 670 subjects and linked those repertoires to cytomegalovirus serostatus. Along with the roughly 700-subject first cohort, a separate validation cohort of approximately 110 different subjects was used. To predict cytomegalovirus infection status, the study brought together high-throughput TCR immunosequencing, statistical association of individual TCRs with disease status, and machine learning. To study patterns of TCR occurrence, a later analysis re-analyzed previously published TCR beta repertoires from just over 650 donors and added high-resolution HLA genotyping. In the later analysis, no new phenotypic data were used to find candidate immune exposures; instead, reliance was placed on TCR beta sequences and their occurrence across donors. An earlier analysis of more than 450 of the donors used high-throughput TCR beta sequencing to judge whether each TCR beta V gene segment behaved as functional or pseudogenic. Donor age, sex, ethnicity and CMV serostatus were compiled alongside the repertoire data. Genome-wide SNP genotypes for about 60% of the roughly 670 donors were used in a later genetic analysis, which treated that subset as a discovery cohort. Every discovery cohort repertoire had been produced on one sequencing platform. Class I and class II HLA loci were covered by the typing at four-digit resolution. Typing coverage differed by locus: A, B, C, DRB1 and DQB1 were typed in roughly 620-630 donors, DQA1 in roughly 500, DPA1 in nearly 610, and DPB1 in around 440. About five DR-DQ haplotypes were treated as single units for association and clustering because of strong linkage in the cohort. On average, roughly 240,000 unique TCR beta nucleotide sequences were sequenced per donor among 300 to 500 genotyped donors of the cohort, with roughly 18% of those sequences being non-productive. Summary of the overall study and its limitations: In a later analysis, most CMV-associated TCR beta chains were found to appear HLA-restricted, with HLA associations seemingly driven largely by CMV exposure. The classifier was reported to diagnose cytomegalovirus status with high specificity and sensitivity in both the original and validation cohorts. According to a later genetic analysis, donors in an Asian-associated ancestry cluster had fewer N-insertions in productive TCRs than the roughly 660-donor mean. Compared with equally common non-associated chains, HLA-associated TCR beta chains in a later analysis were more clonally expanded and had lower generation probabilities. The cohort was sequenced for TCR beta chains only, and without alpha or paired-chain data the features that could be detected were limited. Strong co-occurrence of HLA alleles, especially DR and DQ, made assigning TCR associations to individual alleles difficult. An association between a missense DCLRE1C variant and V-gene and J-gene trimming of TCR beta chains was found in a later genetic analysis and replicated in an independent cohort. Roughly uniform sequencing depth across donors was assumed in presence/absence analyses, although this assumption may not hold. A later analysis found that TCR association rates varied across HLA loci, with DRB1 alleles showing the most associated TCRs and HLA-C alleles the fewest. A further reported finding was that TCR beta sequences accurately predicted the HLA-A and HLA-B alleles for most subjects in the first cohort. A later analysis associated 16,951 TCR beta sequences with specific HLA alleles at a false discovery rate of 0.05. The earlier analysis of 587 of the donors excluded some 15 rarely observed V segments, including chromosome 9 orphons, because counts were too low. Correlated functional status among segregating V segments might reflect linkage disequilibrium, but an unknown experimental factor could not be ruled out. In vitro tests confirmed that a few of the cytomegalovirus-associated TCR beta chains recognize cytomegalovirus antigens. Most TCR sequences were seen in very few donors, while some public TCRs were found in many individuals. The study gave a list of under 200 TCR beta chains associated with cytomegalovirus. The authors suggested that the approach could potentially be extended to other disease states and immunological phenotypes. The sequencing pipeline was judged likely to have produced a cluster of highly shared sequence variants as a technical artifact. Some IMGT-functional V segments, including TRBV6-2 and TRBV6-3, could not be distinguished by the 87-base-pair reads and were therefore excluded. Several of the top co-occurrence clusters appeared to be linked to parvovirus B19, influenza, CMV and Epstein-Barr virus, according to a later analysis. In an earlier analysis of 500 to 650 of the donors, most TCR beta V segments appeared in productive rearrangements about 87% or about 30% of the time, broadly matching IMGT annotations. Because HLA typing was unavailable for some donors at each locus, only the typed subset was used in association tests. Immune exposure information for the cohort was limited to CMV serostatus.

The cohort consisted of 666 healthy bone marrow donors. At the time of sampling, every cohort member was nominally healthy, though immune exposures that went unrecorded were likely present. The donor was CMV seropositive and was included in the group of almost 300 seropositive cohort members. Every donor gave a peripheral blood sample, and the peripheral blood mononuclear cells from that sample were used for TCR beta sequencing. Genomic DNA extraction from the blood cell samples was performed with the Qiagen DNeasy Blood Extraction Kit. From V the trimming removes 7 bases and from J it removes 11 bases, while the gene matches leave 8 bases of the junction unaccounted for. CDR1 and CDR2, per the germline V gene, are MNHEY and SVGAGI. Its CDR3 holds 13 amino acids, cysteine through phenylalanine. This entry keeps only the CDR3 DNA: 39 bases, framed from base 1. Of note for this clone: Its recognized antigen is unknown. One base away there is no much larger clone; base qualities are not given.

Library method: the immunoSEQ multiplex PCR assay. For the multiplex PCR, a mixture combining 60 forward primers for TCR Vbeta segments and 13 reverse primers for TCR Jbeta segments was used. The CDR3 region of rearranged TCR beta genes was amplified from genomic DNA with a multiplex PCR assay. On the Illumina HiSeq System, the amplified TCR beta libraries were sequenced as 87-base-pair reads. The authors' analysis ran thus. A later analysis counted 75 million to 100 million unique TCR beta chains across the 666 repertoires, and around 9.9 million of these chains were shared by at least two donors. Raw reads were error-corrected and collapsed into unique sequences by a nearest-neighbor algorithm in which closely related sequences were merged to remove PCR and sequencing errors. To assign V, D and J gene segments, CDR3 sequences were aligned to IMGT reference sequences. For a sequence to be retained, a match of at least six nucleotides to both a V gene segment and a J gene segment was required. A rearrangement counted as productive if the CDR3 had no stop codons and remained in frame with V and J, and every other rearrangement counted as non-productive. CDR3 was defined by IMGT convention, running from the second conserved V-encoded cysteine to the conserved J-encoded phenylalanine. In an earlier analysis of approximately 590 of the donors, sequences lacking an unambiguous match to a single V gene segment were excluded. In an earlier analysis of 587 of the donors, V segments were called functional above 56.7% productive rearrangements and were called segregating when the between-donor standard deviation exceeded 5%. A statistical classification framework was built for diagnosing cytomegalovirus status from the catalog of TCR beta chain sequences. A later analysis assigned V and J genes by comparing TCR nucleotide sequences with IMGT/GENE-DB human TR gene sequences. A later analysis assigned CDR3 sequences and most-parsimonious VDJ recombination scenarios with the TCRdist pipeline. In a later analysis, each TCR beta chain was defined by its CDR3 amino acid sequence together with its V-gene family, and reads lacking a unique V-gene family were excluded. In a later analysis, fewer than 650 highly shared, low-generation-probability nucleotide sequences were removed to address suspected cross-contamination and a sequencing artifact. In a later analysis, a clonal expansion index for each public chain was calculated from normalized within-repertoire ranks of inferred template counts. In a later analysis, generation probabilities were computed with a VDJ recombination model fitted to out-of-frame rearrangements, and the resulting probabilities were checked against IGoR. In a later analysis, TCR-TCR, TCR-HLA and TCR-CMV co-occurrence was scored with hypergeometric tests, and a repertoire-size bias correction was applied to TCR pairs. A later analysis estimated false discovery rates by permuting HLA or CMV assignments 20 times. In a later analysis, co-occurring TCRs were grouped using DBSCAN, with TCRdist sequence similarity added in when clustering inside HLA-allele-positive subsets. Repertoires with fewer than 30,000 or more than 120,000 public chains, plus five repertoires with anomalous nucleotide sharing, were excluded from co-occurrence clustering. Not all clones reach the TCRdb copy of this immuneACCESS table, which keeps in-frame sequences only. Checked studies attribute under half of the gap to unresolved V genes and leave the rest unexplained. V and J calls and clone size are copied from that table; D and trimming were computed from the DNA. For this sample there are approximately 150,000 clones; 75% to 85% appear just once. In total, the top ten clones hold under 8% of the sample.

This receptor chain uses TRBV6-5 and TRBJ2-6, and 7 junctional nucleotides match TRBD1. This TCR was recovered from a man between 50 and 59 years old in good health and CMV-seropositive. Sequenced: PBMCs. The DNA reads TGTGCCAGCACCAAGGGGGCGCAACACGTCCTGACTTTC. Its coded protein is CASTKGAQHVLTF.